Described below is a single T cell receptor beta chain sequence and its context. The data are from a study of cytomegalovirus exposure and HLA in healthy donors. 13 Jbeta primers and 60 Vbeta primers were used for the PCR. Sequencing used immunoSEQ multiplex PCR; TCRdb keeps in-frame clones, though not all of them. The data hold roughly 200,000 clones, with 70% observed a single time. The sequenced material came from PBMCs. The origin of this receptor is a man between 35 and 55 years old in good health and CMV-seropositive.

CDR3 coding DNA: TGTGCCAGCTCACCAAGGGGCGGGAAGGGCACTGAAGCTTTCTTT. This codes for CASSPRGGKGTEAFF. The chain carries TRBV18 and TRBJ1-1, with D perhaps matching TRBD1 (5 bases). Between the trimmed V and J ends, which lost 2 bases and 4 bases, there was a span of 14 bases. Germline V lookup: CDR1 KGHSH, CDR2 LQKENI. CDR3 length: 15 amino acids. Full variable domain (missing parts from reference TRBV18 and TRBJ1-1): NAGVMQNPRHLVRRRGQEARLRCSPMKGHSHVYWYRQLPEEGLKFMVYLQKENIIDESGMPKERFSAEFPKEGPSILRIQQVVRGDSAAYFCASSPRGGKGTEAFFGQGTRLTVV.